This T cell receptor beta chain was documented in a study of T cell responses to AZD1222 COVID-19 vaccine. General observations from the study: At study baseline, merely five or six AZD1222 recipients were seropositive. Among the donors, most were white British and more were female, and clonal diversity was possibly underestimated.

Germline V gives CDR1 KGHDR, CDR2 SFDVKD. CDR3 size: 16 residues. After removal of 4 bases from V and 0 bases from J, the junction contained 4 bases not matched to a gene. Profiled with immunoSEQ multiplex PCR; TCRdb holds only in-frame clones, not every one. Of roughly 150,000 clones listed, more than 70% are singletons. This clone was recorded only once. The antigen is not known. This chain joins TRBV24-1 and TRBJ2-2, with 7 bases that match TRBD1. The clonotype originates from an adult who received the AZD1222 COVID-19 vaccine. Source: peripheral blood, taken 28 days after the second AZD1222 dose. The CDR3 spells CATSDPTGTNTGELFF. The CDR3 bases are TGTGCCACCAGTGACCCGACAGGGACGAACACCGGGGAGCTGTTTTTT.